The 16 T cell receptor beta chains reported below all come from one sample, sequenced in a study of breast tumors, draining lymph nodes, adjacent tissues. MiXCR, run by TCRdb on the multiplex PCR reads, gives a single entry per CDR3 protein. The table lists approximately 200,000 distinct CDR3 sequences, about 32% of them singletons, with over 4% in the top ten. The lymph nodes were axillary draining lymph nodes from breast cancer patients. The source material was axillary lymph node tissue. The receptors shown here come from a female donor with breast cancer. Some clones in this sample may be carry-over from other donors' samples.

In this sample, this clonotype turned up a few times. The genes are TRBV20-1 and TRBJ1-1, with D possibly being TRBD1 (6 bases). This CDR3 spans 12 amino acids. Germline V CDR1 and CDR2: DFQATT, SNEGSKA (reference sequence). V gave up 4 bases and J gave up 7 bases, with 13 bases separating them. The CDR3 nucleotides are TGCAGTGCTACGGGGGGCATAGATGAAGCTTTCTTT. Protein sequence: CSATGGIDEAFF.

This clonotype was found many times. The CDR3 DNA reads TGTGCCAGCAGCTTAACGTTTGAGCAGTTCTTC. It translates to CASSLTFEQFF. The rearrangement uses TRBV7-8 and TRBJ2-1, with unresolved D. Germline loops: CDR1 SGHVS, CDR2 FQNEAQ. V was shortened by 2 bases and J by 9 bases, with 5 bases between the two germline ends. This CDR3 contains 11 residues. Looking up the rest from reference TRBV7-8 and TRBJ2-1 gives the full variable domain: GAGVSQSPRYKVAKRGQDVALRCDPISGHVSLFWYQQALGQGPEFLTYFQNEAQLDKSGLPSDRFFAERPEGSVSTLKIQRTQQEDSAVYLCASSLTFEQFFGPGTRLTVL.

This clonotype was detected many times. This chain joins TRBV3-1 and TRBJ1-2; D gene uncertain. CDR3 size: 13 residues. The germline CDR1 and CDR2 sequences are LGHDT and YNNKEL (reference sequence). V was clipped by 3 bases and J by 4 bases, with 9 bases between them. This CDR3 reads CASSQRQTYGYTF. DNA for the CDR3: TGTGCCAGCAGCCAGAGGCAGACCTATGGCTACACCTTC.

The gene calls are TRBV20-1 and TRBJ2-5, with 12 positions matching TRBD1. Trimming took 6 bases from V and 4 from J; bases not matched to a gene: 9. Germline-derived CDR1 and CDR2 are DFQATT and SNEGSKA (reference sequence). The CDR3 has 15 residues. The CDR3 region is CSATVGTGGSETQYF. CDR3 nucleotide sequence: TGCAGTGCAACGGTCGGGACAGGGGGCTCAGAGACCCAGTACTTC.

This clonotype appeared many times. This chain uses TRBV12-3 or TRBV12-4 with TRBJ1-2; no firm D call. V lost 0 bases and J 6 bases, leaving 2 bases between the germline ends. This CDR3 has 11 residues. DNA for the CDR3: TGTGCCAGCAGTTTAGCGGATGGCTACACCTTC. Its translation: CASSLADGYTF.

This clonotype was found many times. This rearrangement joins TRBV20-1 to TRBJ2-3, with D perhaps TRBD1 or TRBD2 (6 bases each). The germline V and J ends were trimmed by 6 bases and 2 bases, with 12 bases remaining between them. The CDR3 spans 13 residues. Per the germline V gene, CDR1 is DFQATT and CDR2 is SNEGSKA (reference sequence). The CDR3 spells CSATSGATDTQYF. The CDR3 nucleotides read TGCAGTGCCACTTCGGGGGCCACAGATACGCAGTATTTT.

Comments on this clonotype: The final CDR3 position lacks the conserved phenylalanine or tryptophan, pointing to a likely read error. The chain has TRBV7-3 and TRBJ2-5, with 11 positions matching TRBD2. The CDR3 spans 14 residues. V was pared by 5 bases and J by 4 bases, with 3 bases of the junction left unmatched. Per germline, CDR1 SGHTA and CDR2 FQGTGA. CDR3 loop: CASSPGLAGETQYP. CDR3 DNA: TGTGCCAGCAGCCCCGGACTAGCGGGAGAGACCCAGTACCCC.

This chain links TRBV6-2 or TRBV6-3 with TRBJ2-1, with 15 bases lining up with TRBD2. Unmatched junction bases numbered 11, after V lost 8 bases and J lost 3 bases. The CDR3 is 18 residues long. Germline V gene sequence: CDR1 MNHEY, CDR2 SVGEGT. CDR3 nucleotides: TGTGCCAGCGGAAAAGGACTAGCGGGAGGGACCTGCTACAATGAGCAGTTCTTC. Encoded protein: CASGKGLAGGTCYNEQFF.

V is TRBV3-1 and J is TRBJ1-6; TRBD1 aligns across 7 bases. After removal of 4 bases from V and 10 bases from J, the junction contained 4 bases not matched to a gene. The CDR3 is made up of 13 amino acids. Germline loops: CDR1 LGHDT, CDR2 YNNKEL (reference sequence). This chain's CDR3 is CASSPGTESPLHF. CDR3 in DNA: TGTGCCAGCAGCCCCGGGACAGAATCACCCCTCCACTTT.

Ten or more counts support this clonotype. CDR3 amino acids: CASRAGLAGPGELFF. Here the CDR3 DNA reads TGTGCCAGCAGGGCGGGACTAGCGGGCCCCGGGGAGCTGTTTTTT. The chain joins TRBV12-3 or TRBV12-4 to TRBJ2-2; 12 positions agree with TRBD2. V dropped 6 bases and J dropped 6; count of bases not matched to a gene: 5. CDR3 size: 15 residues.

In its sample, this clonotype was seen many times. The chain uses TRBV2 and TRBJ1-6, with D hard to call. CDR3 length: 14 residues. Germline V gives CDR1 SNHLY, CDR2 FYNNEI. V was shortened by 5 bases and J by 0 bases, with 5 bases between the two germline ends. This CDR3 reads CASSQSSYNSPLHF. CDR3 DNA: TGTGCCAGCAGTCAGAGCTCCTATAATTCACCCCTCCACTTT.

In its sample, this clonotype was seen once. The V call is TRBV24-1, the J call TRBJ2-5, with 8 positions matching TRBD2. Germline trimming cut 4 bases from V and 0 bases from J; bases unmatched to any gene: 9. This CDR3 spans 17 amino acids. Germline V gives CDR1 KGHDR, CDR2 SFDVKD. The CDR3 DNA reads as TGTGCCACCAGTGACTCCAGCGGGCGGGGGGACCAAGAGACCCAGTACTTC. Protein sequence: CATSDSSGRGDQETQYF.

This clonotype was recorded at least ten times. The CDR3 loop is CASIRQGANGYTF. The CDR3 DNA is TGTGCCAGCATCAGACAGGGGGCAAATGGCTACACCTTC. The chain links TRBV2 to TRBJ1-2, with 10 nucleotides matching TRBD1. The CDR3 loop spans 13 amino acids. Germline CDR1 SNHLY, CDR2 FYNNEI. The junction had 5 bases not matched to a gene; V was cut back by 7 bases and J by 6 bases.

This clonotype turned up a few times. This chain joins TRBV18 and TRBJ1-4; 8 positions agree with TRBD1. This CDR3 contains 16 residues. Germline V gene lookup returns CDR1 KGHSH and CDR2 LQKENI. Unmatched junction bases numbered 1, after V lost 1 base and J lost 0 bases. For the CDR3, the DNA is TGTGCCAGCTCACCACGACAGGGGTCAACTAATGAAAAACTGTTTTTT. Translation: CASSPRQGSTNEKLFF.

This clonotype was counted many times. The rearrangement joins TRBV3-1 to TRBJ2-7; TRBD1 aligns across 10 bases. Germline trimming cut 1 base from V and 7 bases from J; bases unmatched to any gene: 7. This CDR3 contains 15 residues. Germline CDR1 reads LGHDT; CDR2 reads YNNKEL (reference sequence). This chain's CDR3 is CASSQARQGAREQYF. DNA for the CDR3: TGTGCCAGCAGCCAAGCCCGACAGGGGGCAAGAGAGCAGTACTTC.

This clonotype occurred many times. This rearrangement joins TRBV19 to TRBJ2-1, with a possible D match to TRBD1 (6 bases). Trimming removed 5 bases from V and 5 bases from J, with 19 bases in between. Per the germline V gene, CDR1 is LNHDA and CDR2 is SQIVND (reference sequence). CDR3 size: 16 residues. In nucleotides, the CDR3 is TGTGCCAGTAGTCCCTTCGGAATACAGGGTAACAATGAGCAGTTCTTC. It is translated as CASSPFGIQGNNEQFF.